These T cell receptor beta chains were read from a single sample in a study of naive and memory T cell subsets. TCRdb used MiXCR to reprocess the UMI-ligation and nested PCR reads, holding one entry per CDR3 protein. The sample yields tens of thousands of distinct CDR3 sequences, around 13% seen once. Sequenced: central memory CD4+ T cells from blood. These receptors were collected from a human donor in good health. The CDR3 runs from the conserved cysteine through the conserved F or W. A D gene is named only where the DNA matches it firmly. The size field is filled for only some rows; it gives once, few, many or a size class.

-,many,TRBV7-2,TRBJ2-5,TGTGCCAGCAGCTTCGCAGACCAAGAGACCCAGTACTTC,CASSFADQETQYF
-,few,TRBV10-3,TRBJ2-1,TGTGCCATCAGACCCGATTGGGCCTACAATGAGCAGTTCTTC,CAIRPDWAYNEQFF
-,-,TRBV7-2,TRBJ2-1,TGTGCCAGCAGCTTAGGTCTTAGCGGAACCTACAATGAGCAGTTCTTC,CASSLGLSGTYNEQFF
-,few,TRBV6-5,TRBJ1-4,TGTGCCAGCAGGAGAGGACAGAACGGAAAACTGTTTTTT,CASRRGQNGKLFF
-,few,TRBV11-2,TRBJ2-3,TGTGCCAGCAGCTTAACGTCAGCGGCCCGCACAGATACGCAGTATTTT,CASSLTSAARTDTQYF
TRBD2,-,TRBV20-1,TRBJ2-1,TGCAGTGCTAGAGATAGGAGCGGGAGTAGATACAATGAGCAGTTCTTC,CSARDRSGSRYNEQFF
-,many,TRBV27,TRBJ2-1,TGTGCCAGCAGTTTATATCCAGGACTGACTCACGCGTTCTTC,CASSLYPGLTHAFF
-,-,TRBV5-1,TRBJ1-5,TGCGCCAGCCGGAGCGGCTGGGATCAGCCCCAGCATTTT,CASRSGWDQPQHF
-,few,TRBV12-3/TRBV12-4,TRBJ2-4,TGTGCCAGCAGGGTGACAGTTTCGAGCATTCAGTACTTC,CASRVTVSSIQYF
TRBD2,many,TRBV12-3/TRBV12-4,TRBJ2-3,TGTGCCAGCAGAAAAGCGGGAGACCCAGATACGCAGTATTTT,CASRKAGDPDTQYF
TRBD2,few,TRBV12-5,TRBJ2-1,TGTGCTAGTGGTTCGCTAGCGGGAGTTGTTGAGCAGTTCTTC,CASGSLAGVVEQFF
TRBD1,-,TRBV18,TRBJ2-7,TGTGCCAGCTCACCAAATCGGGACAGGTCGAACTACGAGCAGTACTTC,CASSPNRDRSNYEQYF
TRBD2,-,TRBV5-4,TRBJ2-1,TGTGCCAGCAGTTTCGGACTAGCGGGAGGTCCGCCGTTCTTC,CASSFGLAGGPPFF
-,-,TRBV12-3/TRBV12-4,TRBJ1-1,TGTGCCAGCAGACCGGACAGATACGGCACTGAAGCTTTCTTT,CASRPDRYGTEAFF
-,many,TRBV6-4,TRBJ2-2,TGTGCCAGCAGTGTACAGGGCTCCGGGGAGCTGTTTTTT,CASSVQGSGELFF
-,-,TRBV5-4,TRBJ1-1,TGTGCCAGCAGCTTGGGGCAAGGAATCTCTGAAGCTTTCTTT,CASSLGQGISEAFF
-,many,TRBV6-5,TRBJ2-7,TGTGCCAGCGTTAGGACAGACTCCTACGAGCAGTACTTC,CASVRTDSYEQYF
-,-,TRBV7-9,TRBJ2-7,TGTGTCAGCAGCCCAAGGAGTGGAAGTTCCTACGAGCAGTACTTC,CVSSPRSGSSYEQYF
-,many,TRBV27,TRBJ2-3,TGTGCCAGCAGTTTAAATCGCTACACAGATACGCAGTATTTT,CASSLNRYTDTQYF
-,few,TRBV10-3,TRBJ2-7,TGTGCCATCAGAAAGGCCTCTACGACCCACGAGCAGTACTTC,CAIRKASTTHEQYF
-,many,TRBV10-3,TRBJ2-7,TGTGCCACCCGTATTGTGGACTCCTACGAGCAGTACTTC,CATRIVDSYEQYF
-,few,TRBV24-1,TRBJ2-5,TGTGCCACCAGTGCTGTGCTGGGGGCCCGAGAGACCCAGTACTTC,CATSAVLGARETQYF
TRBD2,many,TRBV10-2,TRBJ2-7,TGCGCCAGCAGTGAGATCCACAGCGGGAGCCCCTACGAGCAGTACTTC,CASSEIHSGSPYEQYF
-,few,TRBV12-5,TRBJ2-7,TGTGCTAGTGGTTCTGGGGGGGGCATCTACGAGCAGTACTTC,CASGSGGGIYEQYF
-,once,TRBV24-1,TRBJ2-1,TGTGCCACCAGAGACAGGGGAGGGGGCAATGAGCAGTTCTTC,CATRDRGGGNEQFF
-,many,TRBV5-1,TRBJ2-5,TGCGCCAGCAGCTTGGGCAGGGATCTGGAGACCCAGTACTTC,CASSLGRDLETQYF
-,few,TRBV5-1,TRBJ2-2,TGCGCCAGCAGCTTGCAGGGATCCTCGTCCGGGGAGCTGTTTTTT,CASSLQGSSSGELFF
TRBD1,-,TRBV5-1,TRBJ2-2,TGCGCCAGCAGCTTACAGACAGGGGTCGGCACCGGGGAGCTGTTTTTT,CASSLQTGVGTGELFF
TRBD2,many,TRBV27,TRBJ2-1,TGTGCCAGCAGTCCAGGACTAGCGAGGCACAATGAGCAGTTCTTC,CASSPGLARHNEQFF
-,many,TRBV5-6,TRBJ2-1,TGTGCCAGCAGCTTGAATAGTAAGAGCTCCTACAATGAGCAGTTCTTC,CASSLNSKSSYNEQFF
-,many,TRBV20-1,TRBJ2-3,TGCAGTGCTAGTTCGGCCGGGACAACGACGGATACGCAGTATTTT,CSASSAGTTTDTQYF
TRBD2,-,TRBV30,TRBJ2-7,TGTGCCTGGAGACCGGGGGGGACTCGAGGCGAGCAGTACTTC,CAWRPGGTRGEQYF
-,many,TRBV20-1,TRBJ2-3,TGCAGTGGGGGGCACACAGATACGCAGTATTTT,CSGGHTDTQYF
TRBD1,-,TRBV20-1,TRBJ2-5,TGCAGTGCTCCTCCGGGACAGGGAGGATGGGACCAAGAGACCCAGTACTTC,CSAPPGQGGWDQETQYF
TRBD1,-,TRBV7-2,TRBJ2-3,TGTGCCAGCAGCTTATGGTCAGGGGGATATATGAATACGCAGTATTTT,CASSLWSGGYMNTQYF
-,few,TRBV20-1,TRBJ2-3,TGCAGTGCTAGAGATGAGGGGGAAGCAGATACGCAGTATTTT,CSARDEGEADTQYF
TRBD2,many,TRBV5-4,TRBJ2-2,TGTGCCAGCGGACTAGCGGGAGTGCGAACCGGGGAGCTGTTTTTT,CASGLAGVRTGELFF
TRBD1,few,TRBV5-1,TRBJ2-5,TGCGCCAGCAGCTGGACAGGGGTGCAAGAGACCCAGTACTTC,CASSWTGVQETQYF
-,-,TRBV20-1,TRBJ2-7,TGCAGTGCGGATCCCCTAGGCGGGAACCCCTACGAGCAGTACTTC,CSADPLGGNPYEQYF
TRBD2,-,TRBV7-6,TRBJ2-1,TGTGCCAGCAGCTCCGAGGGACTAGCGTCCTATGAGCAGTTCTTC,CASSSEGLASYEQFF
-,once,TRBV28,TRBJ2-7,TGTGCCAGCAGGTCGAACGTCTACGAGCAGTACTTC,CASRSNVYEQYF
TRBD1,few,TRBV7-2,TRBJ1-2,TGTGCCAGCAGCTACGGACAGGGGGCCTCTGGCTACACCTTC,CASSYGQGASGYTF
TRBD2,-,TRBV20-1,TRBJ2-7,TGCAGTGCTAGCCCAGGACTAGCGGGAGCCGACGAGCAGTACTTC,CSASPGLAGADEQYF